This is a list of T cell receptor beta chains from one sample in a study of cytomegalovirus exposure and HLA in healthy donors. Using immunoSEQ multiplex PCR, the repertoire was profiled, and TCRdb retains in-frame clones only, with some absent. The table records approximately 95,000 clones, around 86% of them present only once. The sequenced sample consisted of PBMCs. These receptors all stem from a woman in her sixties or seventies in good health and CMV-seropositive. Both conserved end residues are part of each CDR3. The D gene is left open where the match is weak. Expanded clones are given a class, and other clones once, few, many or no size at all.

v_gene,j_gene,abundance,d_gene,CDR3nt,CDR3aa
TRBV18,TRBJ2-1,-,-,TGTGCCAGCTCACCAGGGCTAGCGTATGAGCAGTTCTTC,CASSPGLAYEQFF
TRBV11-2,TRBJ2-1,-,TRBD2,TGTGCCAGCACCATTAGCGGGGGCTACAATGAGCAGTTCTTC,CASTISGGYNEQFF
TRBV7-9,TRBJ1-5,-,-,TGTGCCAGCAGCTTAATGGGCGGCAATCAGCCCCAGCATTTT,CASSLMGGNQPQHF
TRBV19,TRBJ2-1,-,TRBD2,TGTGCCAGTAGTTCGATTAGGGTCGGGAGGAGGAATGAGCAGTTCTTC,CASSSIRVGRRNEQFF
TRBV28,TRBJ2-5,-,TRBD2,TGTGCCAGCAATGGGCCCGGGAGGCACCCCCAAGAGACCCAGTACTTC,CASNGPGRHPQETQYF
TRBV5-6,TRBJ2-2,-,TRBD2,TGTGCCAGCAGCTTGGCCGGGGGGAGGGCCAACACCGGGGAGCTGTTTTTT,CASSLAGGRANTGELFF
TRBV15,TRBJ1-5,-,TRBD1,TGTGCCACCAGCAGTGGCCGGAACAGGGGGCACCAGCCCCAGCATTTT,CATSSGRNRGHQPQHF
TRBV14,TRBJ1-1,-,-,TGTGCCAGCAGCCGCAAGCAGGGGACCACTGAAGCTTTCTTT,CASSRKQGTTEAFF
TRBV19,TRBJ1-6,-,-,TGTGCCAGTAGTATATCAGGGGTTGGAAATTCACCCCTCCACTTT,CASSISGVGNSPLHF
TRBV11-3,TRBJ2-5,-,TRBD2,TGTGCCAGCAGCCCCCCGGGGCGGGGGGCCGGGGAGACCCAGTACTTC,CASSPPGRGAGETQYF
TRBV5-4,TRBJ2-7,-,TRBD1,TGTGCCAGCAGCTCCGAGACAGGGACACGGGGGCAGTACTTC,CASSSETGTRGQYF
TRBV7-9,TRBJ2-6,-,-,TGTGCCAGCAGCTTATATGTAGGAGTCTCTGGGGCCAACGTCCTGACTTTC,CASSLYVGVSGANVLTF
TRBV5-1,TRBJ1-3,-,-,TGCGCCAGCAGGCAGGGCTCTGGAAACACCATATATTTT,CASRQGSGNTIYF
TRBV5-6,TRBJ2-7,few,-,TGTGCCAGCAGCTCCAGTTTCAAGTACGAGCAGTACTTC,CASSSSFKYEQYF
TRBV5-1,TRBJ1-5,-,-,TGCGCCAGCAGCGTCACAGGGTTGGAACCGAATCAGCCCCAGCATTTT,CASSVTGLEPNQPQHF
TRBV2,TRBJ1-4,-,-,TGTGCCAGCAGTGAAGGGGGCGCAACTAATGAAAAACTGTTTTTT,CASSEGGATNEKLFF
TRBV6-5,TRBJ2-7,-,-,TGTGCCAGCAGTTACCCGGAGAGGGGGTACGAGCAGTACTTC,CASSYPERGYEQYF
TRBV4-2,TRBJ2-7,-,-,TGTGCCAGCAGCCAAGGCGGGGTCGACGAGCAGTACTTC,CASSQGGVDEQYF
TRBV5-4,TRBJ2-3,-,TRBD2,TGTGCCAGCAGCTTCGGACTAGCGGGAGGGGGAGATACGCAGTATTTT,CASSFGLAGGGDTQYF
TRBV7-9,TRBJ2-7,-,TRBD1,TGTGCCAGCAGCTCGAATGGACAGGGGGCCCACGAGCAGTACTTC,CASSSNGQGAHEQYF
TRBV11-2,TRBJ1-2,-,-,TGTGCCAGCAGCTACCGGGATCCCTACTATGGCTACACCTTC,CASSYRDPYYGYTF
TRBV7-7,TRBJ2-5,-,TRBD1,TGTGCTAGCAGCTTAGTAGGGGGGACAGGGGCCGAGACCCAGTACTTC,CASSLVGGTGAETQYF
TRBV7-2,TRBJ1-1,-,-,TGTGCCAGCTCCAAACAGGGCCCTGAAGCTTTCTTT,CASSKQGPEAFF
TRBV5-1,TRBJ2-6,-,-,TGCGCCAGCAGCTTCGGGCAGGGGAAATCGGGTGGGGCCAACGTCCTGACTTTC,CASSFGQGKSGGANVLTF
TRBV28,TRBJ1-1,-,-,TGTGCCAGCAGTCACCGGACCTTGACGGGGAGGGAAGCTTTCTTT,CASSHRTLTGREAFF
TRBV30,TRBJ2-4,-,-,TGTGCCTGGATCTTGGCAGGCCGAAACATTCAGTACTTC,CAWILAGRNIQYF
TRBV10-3,TRBJ2-1,once,-,TGTGCCATCAGTGGGGAACCCTCGGGGAATGAGCAGTTCTTC,CAISGEPSGNEQFF
TRBV6-5,TRBJ2-5,-,TRBD2,TGTGCCAGCAGTTACGGTCTTGCGGGAGGGTCGACCCAGTACTTC,CASSYGLAGGSTQYF
TRBV5-5,TRBJ2-5,-,-,TGTGCCAGCAGCCGCACCGGGACTCAAGAGACCCAGTACTTC,CASSRTGTQETQYF
TRBV28,TRBJ2-5,once,TRBD1,TGTGCCAGCAGTGGGGACAGGGTCCTCCAAGAGACCCAGTACTTC,CASSGDRVLQETQYF
TRBV7-6,TRBJ2-1,-,TRBD1,TGTGCCAGCACCAATGTATTGTTCAACCGGGGGACAGGGGGCAATGAGCAGTTCTTC,CASTNVLFNRGTGGNEQFF
TRBV7-2,TRBJ2-1,-,TRBD2,TGTGCCAGCAGGCCCCCCGGGACTACGCACAATGAGCAGTTCTTC,CASRPPGTTHNEQFF
TRBV6-1,TRBJ2-7,few,-,TGTGCCAGCAGTGAACTAGGCAGCGGCGAGCAGTACTTC,CASSELGSGEQYF
TRBV7-8,TRBJ2-1,-,TRBD1,TGTGCCAGCAGCCAAAGGGCACAGGGGGCTAGGGATGAGCAGTTCTTC,CASSQRAQGARDEQFF
TRBV20-1,TRBJ2-1,-,-,TGCAGTGCTGCAGCCGGGAATGAGCAGTTCTTC,CSAAAGNEQFF
TRBV28,TRBJ2-7,-,TRBD1,TGTGCCAGCACCCTGACAGGGACCTACGAGCAGTACTTC,CASTLTGTYEQYF
TRBV4-1,TRBJ1-5,-,TRBD1,TGCGCCAGCAGCCAACAAGCGTGGACAGGGTATAGCAATCAGCCCCAGCATTTT,CASSQQAWTGYSNQPQHF
TRBV18,TRBJ2-7,-,TRBD2,TGTGCCAGCTCACCCCTTATAGCGGGAGACGGCTACGAGCAGTACTTC,CASSPLIAGDGYEQYF
TRBV4-1,TRBJ2-3,-,-,TGCGCCAGCAGCCAATCCGGGCGGGTCACAGATACGCAGTATTTT,CASSQSGRVTDTQYF
TRBV2,TRBJ1-6,-,-,TGTGCCAGCAGTGAAACGGGCGGGGGCCATTCACCCCTCCACTTT,CASSETGGGHSPLHF
TRBV20-1,TRBJ1-5,-,-,TGCAGTGCCCCAAGGGGTCAGCCCCAGCATTTT,CSAPRGQPQHF
TRBV6-5,TRBJ2-1,-,TRBD2,TGTGCCAGCAGTTTAGCGGGAGGGCGCCAAAATGAGCAGTTCTTC,CASSLAGGRQNEQFF
TRBV7-8,TRBJ2-3,-,-,TGTGCCAGCAGCTTAGATCTCGTAGGAGATCCCACAGATACGCAGTATTTT,CASSLDLVGDPTDTQYF
TRBV4-2,TRBJ2-7,-,-,TGTGCCAGCAGCCGAACCGGGAACTACGAGCAGTACTTC,CASSRTGNYEQYF
TRBV18,TRBJ2-1,once,TRBD1,TGTGCCAGCTCACCCGGGACAGCGGAGGTGAATGAGCAGTTCTTC,CASSPGTAEVNEQFF
TRBV19,TRBJ2-1,-,TRBD1,TGTGCCAGTAGTACGGGACAGGGGGACTACAATGAGCAGTTCTTC,CASSTGQGDYNEQFF